Listed below are T cell receptor beta chains from one sample, sequenced in a study of CD8 T cells in ankylosing spondylitis. TCRdb redid the calling of the 5' RACE reads with MiXCR, one entry per CDR3 protein. The data hold 180,000 or so distinct CDR3 sequences, with more than 9% observed a single time. The sample taken for sequencing was blood, either unsorted or a sorted T cell fraction (not recorded which). These receptors came from a male donor with ankylosing spondylitis or in good health (not recorded which). CDR3s include the opening cysteine and the closing phenylalanine or tryptophan. D genes are given only for firm matches. The size entry is marked missing in some rows and otherwise reads once, few, many or a size class.

clone_size: many
j_call: TRBJ2-5
d_call: TRBD2
v_call: TRBV29-1
cdr3_aa: CSVVIAGETQYF
cdr3_nt: TGCAGCGTCGTTATAGCGGGGGAGACCCAGTACTTC

clone_size: .
j_call: TRBJ2-2
d_call: TRBD2
v_call: TRBV6-2/TRBV6-3
cdr3_aa: CASSYGTSGRVALNTGELFF
cdr3_nt: TGTGCCAGCAGTTATGGGACTAGCGGGAGAGTAGCGCTGAACACCGGGGAGCTGTTTTTT

clone_size: many
j_call: TRBJ2-5
d_call: .
v_call: TRBV20-1
cdr3_aa: CSARDAETQYF
cdr3_nt: TGCAGTGCTAGAGATGCAGAGACCCAGTACTTC

clone_size: .
j_call: TRBJ2-6
d_call: .
v_call: TRBV28
cdr3_aa: CASLHSSGANVLTF
cdr3_nt: TGTGCCAGCCTTCACAGCTCTGGGGCCAACGTCCTGACTTTC

clone_size: .
j_call: TRBJ1-1
d_call: .
v_call: TRBV10-3
cdr3_aa: CAAQETQNTEAFF
cdr3_nt: TGTGCCGCCCAGGAGACACAGAACACTGAAGCTTTCTTT

clone_size: many
j_call: TRBJ2-5
d_call: .
v_call: TRBV9
cdr3_aa: CASRSHGQETQYF
cdr3_nt: TGTGCCAGCAGGTCCCACGGCCAAGAGACCCAGTACTTC

clone_size: .
j_call: TRBJ2-2
d_call: .
v_call: TRBV4-3
cdr3_aa: CASSPQRNPVTGELFF
cdr3_nt: TGCGCCAGCAGCCCCCAGAGGAATCCGGTAACCGGGGAGCTGTTTTTT

clone_size: few
j_call: TRBJ2-1
d_call: .
v_call: TRBV15
cdr3_aa: CATSRGGRGGVNEQFF
cdr3_nt: TGTGCCACCAGCAGAGGGGGGCGAGGGGGGGTCAATGAGCAGTTCTTC

clone_size: many
j_call: TRBJ2-1
d_call: TRBD2
v_call: TRBV29-1
cdr3_aa: CSVEGASGWDEQFF
cdr3_nt: TGCAGCGTTGAAGGGGCTAGCGGCTGGGATGAGCAGTTCTTC

clone_size: many
j_call: TRBJ2-4
d_call: .
v_call: TRBV24-1
cdr3_aa: CATSEETSSKNIQYF
cdr3_nt: TGTGCCACCAGTGAGGAGACTTCATCCAAAAACATTCAGTACTTC

clone_size: many
j_call: TRBJ2-7
d_call: .
v_call: TRBV15
cdr3_aa: CATSRASIGYEQYF
cdr3_nt: TGTGCCACCAGCCGGGCTTCCATCGGCTACGAGCAGTACTTC

clone_size: many
j_call: TRBJ1-5
d_call: .
v_call: TRBV12-3/TRBV12-4
cdr3_aa: CASSLVGSNQPQHF
cdr3_nt: TGTGCCAGCAGTTTAGTCGGGAGCAATCAGCCCCAGCATTTT

clone_size: .
j_call: TRBJ1-5
d_call: .
v_call: TRBV6-2/TRBV6-3
cdr3_aa: CASSTGGFRNQPQHF
cdr3_nt: TGTGCCAGCAGCACCGGGGGATTTCGCAATCAGCCCCAGCATTTT

clone_size: many
j_call: TRBJ2-7
d_call: TRBD2
v_call: TRBV20-1
cdr3_aa: CSARDRTSGFYEQYF
cdr3_nt: TGCAGTGCTAGAGACCGAACTAGCGGCTTCTACGAGCAGTACTTC

clone_size: .
j_call: TRBJ1-6
d_call: TRBD1
v_call: TRBV27
cdr3_aa: CASSSRTGSYNSPLHF
cdr3_nt: TGTGCCAGCAGTTCCCGGACAGGCTCCTATAATTCACCCCTCCACTTT

clone_size: .
j_call: TRBJ2-7
d_call: TRBD1
v_call: TRBV20-1
cdr3_aa: CSARAGTAYEQYF
cdr3_nt: TGCAGTGCTAGAGCCGGGACAGCTTACGAGCAGTACTTC

clone_size: .
j_call: TRBJ1-3
d_call: .
v_call: TRBV10-3
cdr3_aa: CAISFDMVGNTIYF
cdr3_nt: TGTGCCATCAGTTTTGACATGGTTGGAAACACCATATATTTT

clone_size: .
j_call: TRBJ2-7
d_call: .
v_call: TRBV5-5
cdr3_aa: CASSLVDSSYEQYF
cdr3_nt: TGTGCCAGCAGCTTGGTTGACAGCTCCTACGAGCAGTACTTC

clone_size: few
j_call: TRBJ1-1
d_call: .
v_call: TRBV30
cdr3_aa: CAWAIRTEAFF
cdr3_nt: TGTGCCTGGGCGATTAGGACTGAAGCTTTCTTT

clone_size: many
j_call: TRBJ2-5
d_call: .
v_call: TRBV6-5
cdr3_aa: CASSPTRAVETQYF
cdr3_nt: TGTGCCAGCAGCCCTACTCGGGCAGTGGAGACCCAGTACTTC